Below are 14 T cell receptor beta chains sequenced from a single sample in a study of T-cell memory formation after mild COVID-19 (dated by TCRdb to about 2021). Libraries were made using 5' RACE. TCRdb records Illumina NovaSeq 6000 as the sequencer. TCRdb redid the processing of the public reads, applying fastp at Q25 and MiXCR, and retained in-frame beta chains. Identical CDR3 proteins give one entry, which carries the most common genes and DNA. The sample data list more than 150,000 distinct CDR3 sequences, and roughly 20% of these were observed just once. The top ten hold more than 3% of the sample. Sequencing was carried out using PBMCs or a T cell subset sorted from them (not recorded which). The receptors here all came from a young man who had mild COVID-19 (a few samples of this study predate the infection). The sample titles of this study are shuffled in the database, so cell type and time point are left out; the donor was told from shared clones.

The chain carries TRBV28 and TRBJ2-7; TRBD2 might be the D (6 bases). This CDR3 has 15 residues. CDR1 and CDR2 (germline): MDHEN, SYDVKM. V lost 7 bases to trimming and J lost 0 bases, with 16 bases between them. The CDR3 loop reads CASTLGRGDSYEQYF. The CDR3 region has the DNA TGTGCCAGCACCCTGGGGCGCGGGGACTCCTACGAGCAGTACTTC.

This clonotype was counted between two and nine times. The genes are TRBV7-9 and TRBJ2-2, with a possible D match to TRBD1 (7 bases). The CDR3 length is 15 residues. The V and J ends lost 4 bases and 4 bases respectively, with 13 bases between them. Germline V gene sequence: CDR1 SEHNR, CDR2 FQNEAQ (reference sequence). CDR3 nucleotide sequence: TGTGCCAGCAGCTCCCGACAGGGAGGCACCGGGGAGCTGTTTTTT. This sequence encodes CASSSRQGGTGELFF. Using reference TRBV7-9 and TRBJ2-2 for the parts outside the CDR3, the full variable domain is DTGVSQNPRHKITKRGQNVTFRCDPISEHNRLYWYRQTLGQGPEFLTYFQNEAQLEKSRLLSDRFSAERPKGSFSTLEIQRTEQGDSAMYLCASSSRQGGTGELFFGEGSRLTVL.

This clonotype has at least ten counts. The chain links TRBV9 to TRBJ1-1; D is perhaps TRBD1 (5 bases). Trimming removed 0 bases at V and 4 bases at J, with 16 bases between. The CDR3 runs to 16 residues. The V gene's germline CDR1 is SGDLS and CDR2 YYNGEE. The CDR3 reads CASSVDAGGGSTEAFF. The CDR3 bases are TGTGCCAGCAGCGTAGACGCAGGCGGGGGATCCACTGAAGCTTTCTTT.

This clonotype was recorded at least ten times. The chain uses TRBV5-1 and TRBJ1-1; D gene ambiguous. Germline CDR1 reads SGHRS; CDR2 reads YFSETQ. V was clipped by 3 bases and J by 1 base, with 10 bases between them. There are 14 residues in the CDR3. The CDR3 nucleotides read TGCGCCAGCAGCTACGGTGGGAGGAACACTGAAGCTTTCTTT. Its translation is CASSYGGRNTEAFF.

This clonotype occurred a few times. The gene calls are TRBV7-2 and TRBJ1-1; 8 bases align to TRBD1. The CDR3 is 13 residues long. V shed 4 bases and J 8 bases; nucleotides not matched to a gene: 6. The germline V gene encodes CDR1 SGHTA and CDR2 FQGNSA. The CDR3 DNA follows: TGTGCCAGCAGCTCGGACAGGGACCAAGAAGCTTTCTTT. As protein: CASSSDRDQEAFF.

CDR3 sequence (DNA): TGTGCCAGCAGCTTAGGTCTAGCGGGGGGTGTGGATGAGCAGTTCTTC. Translation gives CASSLGLAGGVDEQFF. V and J are TRBV7-9 and TRBJ2-1, with TRBD2 matching 11 bases. In germline, CDR1 is SEHNR, CDR2 FQNEAQ (reference sequence). Trimming cost V 1 base and J 8 bases; bases outside gene matches: 7. The CDR3 is 16 residues long. The variable domain in full, completed from reference TRBV7-9 and TRBJ2-1, reads DTGVSQNPRHKITKRGQNVTFRCDPISEHNRLYWYRQTLGQGPEFLTYFQNEAQLEKSRLLSDRFSAERPKGSFSTLEIQRTEQGDSAMYLCASSLGLAGGVDEQFFGPGTRLTVL.

This clonotype has a count of ten or more. The chain uses TRBV27 and TRBJ2-5; D unclear. The V end was cut by 6 bases, the J end by 5 bases, with 10 bases between. This CDR3 has 12 amino acids. Germline CDR1 is MNHEY and CDR2 is SMNVEV (reference sequence). For the CDR3, the DNA is TGTGCCAGCAGGGGCCTCTTGGAGACCCAGTACTTC. It specifies CASRGLLETQYF.

The chain combines TRBV6-5 with TRBJ2-7, with 8 bases fitting TRBD1. Germline V gives CDR1 MNHEY, CDR2 SVGAGI. This CDR3 has 13 amino acids. Trimming removed 8 bases from V and 6 bases from J; junction bases left unmatched: 9. CDR3 coding DNA: TGTGCCAGCCGAGGGACAGGAGCGGGCGAGCAGTACGTC. This gives the protein CASRGTGAGEQYV.

The chain links TRBV18 to TRBJ1-6; 7 bases line up with TRBD1. CDR1 is KGHSH, CDR2 LQKENI, per germline. The CDR3 is made up of 15 amino acids. Losses at the gene ends were 5 bases for V and 7 bases for J; bases not matched to a gene: 8. The CDR3: CASSENRGPNSPLHF. The CDR3 bases are TGTGCCAGCTCAGAGAACAGGGGCCCCAATTCACCCCTCCACTTT.

This clonotype was counted only a few times. The chain recombines TRBV6-1 with TRBJ2-5; D tentatively reads TRBD1 or TRBD2 (5 bases each). Per the germline V gene, CDR1 is MNHNS and CDR2 is SASEGT. The V end was cut by 6 bases, the J end by 2 bases, with 13 bases between. The CDR3 extends over 14 amino acids. CDR3 sequence (DNA): TGTGCCAGCAGGACGGGGACGGTACAAGAGACCCAGTACTTC. This translates into CASRTGTVQETQYF.

The chain uses TRBV6-5 and TRBJ2-7; 10 bases match TRBD2. The CDR3 consists of 15 residues. V was clipped by 0 bases and J by 3 bases; unmatched bases: 2. From germline, CDR1 is MNHEY and CDR2 SVGAGI. The CDR3 loop is CASSYSASGGYEQYF. The CDR3 region has the DNA TGTGCCAGCAGTTACTCGGCTAGCGGGGGCTACGAGCAGTACTTC.

This clonotype occurred a few times. The CDR3 DNA is TGTGCCAGCAGTGAGGACGCTAACTATGGCTACACCTTC. Amino acids: CASSEDANYGYTF. The J gene is TRBJ1-2, the V gene TRBV2; the D is unclear. The CDR3 loop spans 13 amino acids. V lost 3 bases to trimming and J lost 0 bases, with 5 bases between them. CDR1 SNHLY and CDR2 FYNNEI come from the germline V gene.

The chain has TRBV11-2 and TRBJ2-3, with 7 positions matching TRBD2. This CDR3 spans 16 amino acids. The J segment lost 2 bases and the V segment lost 7 bases, leaving 12 bases of the junction unmatched. The germline V gene has CDR1 SGHAT and CDR2 FQNNGV. The CDR3 region is CASTPTSVGVTDTQYF. As DNA, the CDR3 is TGTGCCAGCACCCCAACTAGCGTAGGGGTCACAGATACGCAGTATTTT.

The rearrangement uses TRBV7-2 and TRBJ1-5, with a tentative D call TRBD1 (5 bases). Germline V gene sequence: CDR1 SGHTA, CDR2 FQGNSA. Trimming stripped 10 bases from V and 2 bases from J, with 21 bases between. CDR3 length equals 16 residues. The CDR3 loop reads CATGPGYSFGNQPQHF. CDR3 coding DNA: TGTGCCACCGGCCCAGGGTACAGTTTTGGCAATCAGCCCCAGCATTTT.